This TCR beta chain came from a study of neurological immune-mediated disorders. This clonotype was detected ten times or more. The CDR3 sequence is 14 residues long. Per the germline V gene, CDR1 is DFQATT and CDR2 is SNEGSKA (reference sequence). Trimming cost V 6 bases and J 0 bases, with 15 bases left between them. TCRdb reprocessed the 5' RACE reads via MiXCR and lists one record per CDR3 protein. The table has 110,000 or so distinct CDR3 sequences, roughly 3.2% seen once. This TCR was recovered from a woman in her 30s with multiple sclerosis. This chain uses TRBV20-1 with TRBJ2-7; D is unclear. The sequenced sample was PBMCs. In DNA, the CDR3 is TGCAGTGCCGCATCCAGTTTCCTCTCCTACGAGCAGTACTTC. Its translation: CSAASSFLSYEQYF.